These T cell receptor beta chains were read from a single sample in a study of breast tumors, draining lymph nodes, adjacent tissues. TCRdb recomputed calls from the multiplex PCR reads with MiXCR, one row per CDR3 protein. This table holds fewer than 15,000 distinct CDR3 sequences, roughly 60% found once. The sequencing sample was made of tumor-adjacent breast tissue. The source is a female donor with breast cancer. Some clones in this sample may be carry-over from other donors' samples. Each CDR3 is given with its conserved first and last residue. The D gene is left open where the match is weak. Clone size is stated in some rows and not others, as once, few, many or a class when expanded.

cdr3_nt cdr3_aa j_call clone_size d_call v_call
TGCGCCAGCAGTGAGTCAAGCAGGGGCCCATATGGCTACACCTTC CASSESSRGPYGYTF TRBJ1-2 . . TRBV10-1
TGTGCCAGCAGCGAGGGAGGGGATTCCCAGTACTTC CASSEGGDSQYF TRBJ2-5 . TRBD2 TRBV2
TGTGCCTGGACCGTAGGTCCCCTGGCGGGAGATACGCAGTATTTT CAWTVGPLAGDTQYF TRBJ2-3 . . TRBV30
TGCAGTGCTCAAAGACTTGGTGGAGCCACAGATACGCAGTATTTT CSAQRLGGATDTQYF TRBJ2-3 . . TRBV20-1
TGTGCCAGCAGCTCCGGGGAGGGGAGAGAGACCCAGTCCTTC CASSSGEGRETQSF TRBJ2-5 . TRBD2 TRBV9
TGTGCCAGCAGTCTGGGACAGGGCGCTACCCAGTACTTC CASSLGQGATQYF TRBJ2-5 . TRBD1 TRBV12-3/TRBV12-4
TGTGCCAGCAGCTTTATGACTCAGGGTGAGCAGTACTTC CASSFMTQGEQYF TRBJ2-7 . . TRBV11-2
TGTGCCATCAGTGAATCTACCGCAGTCGACGAGCAGTACTTC CAISESTAVDEQYF TRBJ2-7 . . TRBV10-3
TGTGCCAGCAGTTCGGCTAGTGGTCAGCCCCAGCATTTT CASSSASGQPQHF TRBJ1-5 . . TRBV12-3/TRBV12-4
TGTGCCAGCACCATCGACTATGGCTGCACCTTC CASTIDYGCTF TRBJ1-2 . . TRBV2
TGTGCCAGCCCCCCTACTTGGACCGGAGGGCCGGAAGGCACAGATACGCAGTATTTT CASPPTWTGGPEGTDTQYF TRBJ2-3 medium-sized . TRBV6-6
TGTGCCAGCAGTCCTGTTACCGGGACAGGGACCTATGGCTACACCTTC CASSPVTGTGTYGYTF TRBJ1-2 . TRBD1 TRBV6-5
TGCAGTGCACCCAGGGACCTCGGGACAGGGGTCTACGAGCAGTACTTC CSAPRDLGTGVYEQYF TRBJ2-7 . TRBD1 TRBV20-1
TGTGCCACCAGCAGAGAAATCCAGGGCAATCAGCCCCAGCATTTT CATSREIQGNQPQHF TRBJ1-5 . . TRBV15
TGTGCCAGCAGCTTCGAAGAGACTCAGTACTTC CASSFEETQYF TRBJ2-5 . . TRBV11-2
TGTGCCAGCAGTGAATGGGCAGGGGGCTCTAACTATGGCTACACCTTC CASSEWAGGSNYGYTF TRBJ1-2 once TRBD1 TRBV25-1
TGTGCCAGCAGCTTGGAGGGCGCCAGGGATAATGTCAAAAACATTCAGTACTTC CASSLEGARDNVKNIQYF TRBJ2-4 few . TRBV5-6
TGCAGTGCTAGAGATCGTAACGGTCCCAGGTTCGATGAGCAGTTCTTC CSARDRNGPRFDEQFF TRBJ2-1 . . TRBV20-1
TGTGCCAGCAGCCAAGCCTCGGGGGCCTACAATGAGCAGTTCTTC CASSQASGAYNEQFF TRBJ2-1 medium-sized . TRBV7-9
TGTGCCAGCGAGAGCCGGGACAGCTCCTACAATGAGCAGTTCTTC CASESRDSSYNEQFF TRBJ2-1 many TRBD1 TRBV27
TGTGCCAGCAGCCAAGATACCGGGAAAGAGACCCAGTACTTC CASSQDTGKETQYF TRBJ2-5 . . TRBV3-1
TGCAGTGCTAGGGAGGGTCGACAGGGTCAGCCCCAGCATTTT CSAREGRQGQPQHF TRBJ1-5 medium-sized TRBD1 TRBV20-1
TGCGCCAGCAGCTTCGAACCCTACGACCAGTACTTC CASSFEPYDQYF TRBJ2-7 . . TRBV7-3
TGTGCCTGGAGTCCGAATGGGGTTTCCCAGTACTTC CAWSPNGVSQYF TRBJ2-7 many . TRBV30
TGTGCCAGTAGTACCGACAGGGGTCGGTCCTATGGCTACACCTTC CASSTDRGRSYGYTF TRBJ1-2 once TRBD1 TRBV19
TGCGCCAGCACCTCGGGAGGGGCGCGGGAGCAGTACTTC CASTSGGAREQYF TRBJ2-7 . TRBD2 TRBV5-1